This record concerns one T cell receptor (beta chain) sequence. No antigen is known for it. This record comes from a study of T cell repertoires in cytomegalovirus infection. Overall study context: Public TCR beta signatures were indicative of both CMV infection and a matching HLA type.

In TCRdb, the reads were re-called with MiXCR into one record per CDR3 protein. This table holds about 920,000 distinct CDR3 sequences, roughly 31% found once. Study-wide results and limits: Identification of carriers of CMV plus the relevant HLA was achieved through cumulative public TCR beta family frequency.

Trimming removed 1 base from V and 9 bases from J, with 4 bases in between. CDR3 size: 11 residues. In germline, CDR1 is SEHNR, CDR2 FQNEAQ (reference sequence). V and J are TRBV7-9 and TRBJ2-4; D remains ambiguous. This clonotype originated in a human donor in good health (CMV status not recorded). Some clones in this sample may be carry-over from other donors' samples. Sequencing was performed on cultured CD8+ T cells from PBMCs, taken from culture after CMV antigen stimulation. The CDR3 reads CASSLGSIQYF. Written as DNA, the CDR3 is TGTGCCAGCAGCTTAGGGAGCATTCAGTACTTC.